This passage covers 3 T cell receptor beta chains from one sample sequenced in a study of OX40 agonist ivuxolimab in advanced cancers. The protocol was immunoSEQ multiplex PCR, while the TCRdb copy is restricted to in-frame clones and leaves out a portion. This sample has roughly 70,000 clones, with 85% found just once. This specimen was CD4+ or CD8+ T cells sorted from blood, taken in a trial of the OX40 agonist ivuxolimab. The origin of the receptors is an adult with an advanced solid tumor such as melanoma, head and neck, liver or kidney cancer.

This sequence joins TRBV6-1 and TRBJ2-5, with D possibly being TRBD2 (6 bases). CDR1 is MNHNS and CDR2 is SASEGT in the germline V gene. The V and J ends lost 0 bases and 7 bases respectively, with 9 bases between them. The CDR3 consists of 13 residues. CDR3 amino acids: CASSEARGGTQYF. The CDR3 DNA is TGTGCCAGCAGTGAAGCTAGGGGAGGGACCCAGTACTTC.

The chain uses TRBV27 and TRBJ2-1, with 9 bases matching TRBD1. Per germline, CDR1 MNHEY and CDR2 SMNVEV (reference sequence). This CDR3 contains 14 residues. Trimming took 10 bases from V and 0 from J; bases not matched to a gene: 4. CDR3 bases: TGTGCCACCCAGGGACAGGGCTCCTACAATGAGCAGTTCTTC. It is translated as CATQGQGSYNEQFF.

This chain uses TRBV6-5 with TRBJ2-2, with 9 bases lining up with TRBD1. Germline V gene sequence: CDR1 MNHEY, CDR2 SVGAGI. Trimming at V came to 8 bases and at J to 2 bases, leaving 3 bases not matched to a gene. The CDR3 contains 14 residues. In DNA form, the CDR3 reads TGTGCCAGCCAGGGACAGGGAAACACCGGGGAGCTGTTTTTT. Encoded protein: CASQGQGNTGELFF.